This is a list of T cell receptor beta chains from one sample in a study of blood T cell repertoires in COVID-19. Clones were sequenced by immunoSEQ multiplex PCR, and TCRdb holds only the in-frame ones, with some missing. The sample records roughly 140,000 clones, approximately 80% being singletons. Input material: peripheral blood. The receptors stem from a woman in her thirties or forties with active or convalescent COVID-19. The CDR3 runs from the conserved cysteine through the conserved F or W.

TRBJ2-1 | TRBV5-1 | CASSLTTDYNEQFF
TRBJ1-1 | TRBV28 | CASSPWDREPRETEAFF
TRBJ2-7 | TRBV7-9 | CASRSRRGDSYEQYF
TRBJ1-2 | TRBV19 | CASSTPGTLNYGYTF
TRBJ2-1 | TRBV5-1 | CASSPALAGDNEQFF
TRBJ1-1 | TRBV7-9 | CASSRQGQRDTEAFF
TRBJ1-2 | TRBV19 | CASSIAAGTGYGYTF
TRBJ2-4 | TRBV18 | CASSPAGRDRVIQYF
TRBJ2-5 | TRBV5-6 | CASSPPDTGETQYF
TRBJ2-7 | TRBV7-2 | CASSLPDRPYEQYF
TRBJ2-3 | TRBV2 | CASSGQGLATDTQYF
TRBJ1-1 | TRBV19 | CASSISGRTEAFF
TRBJ1-5 | TRBV15 | CATSEQVAYRPQHF
TRBJ2-2 | TRBV4-1 | CASSLRRTEANTGELFF
TRBJ1-1 | TRBV14 | CASSPGQGGGTEAFF
TRBJ1-1 | TRBV7-9 | CASSLGIPGNTEAFF
TRBJ2-1 | TRBV11-2 | CASSPLKNEQFF
TRBJ1-4 | TRBV28 | CASKTSHEKLFF
TRBJ2-5 | TRBV18 | CASSPGTSGAPRYF
TRBJ2-3 | TRBV6-2/TRBV6-3 | CASSTLETGTDTQYF
TRBJ1-5 | TRBV28 | CASSPRGGSHQPQHF
TRBJ1-2 | TRBV28 | CASRTPGQRTYGYTF